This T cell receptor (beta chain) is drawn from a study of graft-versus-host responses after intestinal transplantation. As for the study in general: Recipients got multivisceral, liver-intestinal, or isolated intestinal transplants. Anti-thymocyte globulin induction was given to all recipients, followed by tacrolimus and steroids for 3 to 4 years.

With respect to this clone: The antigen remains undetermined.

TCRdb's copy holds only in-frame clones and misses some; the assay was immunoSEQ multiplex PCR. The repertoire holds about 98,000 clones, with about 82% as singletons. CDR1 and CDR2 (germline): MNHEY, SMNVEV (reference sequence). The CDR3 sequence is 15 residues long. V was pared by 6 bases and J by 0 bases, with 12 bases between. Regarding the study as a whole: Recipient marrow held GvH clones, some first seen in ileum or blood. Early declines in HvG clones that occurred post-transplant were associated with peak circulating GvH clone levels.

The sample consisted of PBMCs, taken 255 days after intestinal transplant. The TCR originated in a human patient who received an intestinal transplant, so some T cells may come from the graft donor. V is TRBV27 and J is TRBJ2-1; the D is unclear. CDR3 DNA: TGTGCCAGCAGCTGGTATAGTGTCTCCTACAATGAGCAGTTCTTC. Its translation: CASSWYSVSYNEQFF.